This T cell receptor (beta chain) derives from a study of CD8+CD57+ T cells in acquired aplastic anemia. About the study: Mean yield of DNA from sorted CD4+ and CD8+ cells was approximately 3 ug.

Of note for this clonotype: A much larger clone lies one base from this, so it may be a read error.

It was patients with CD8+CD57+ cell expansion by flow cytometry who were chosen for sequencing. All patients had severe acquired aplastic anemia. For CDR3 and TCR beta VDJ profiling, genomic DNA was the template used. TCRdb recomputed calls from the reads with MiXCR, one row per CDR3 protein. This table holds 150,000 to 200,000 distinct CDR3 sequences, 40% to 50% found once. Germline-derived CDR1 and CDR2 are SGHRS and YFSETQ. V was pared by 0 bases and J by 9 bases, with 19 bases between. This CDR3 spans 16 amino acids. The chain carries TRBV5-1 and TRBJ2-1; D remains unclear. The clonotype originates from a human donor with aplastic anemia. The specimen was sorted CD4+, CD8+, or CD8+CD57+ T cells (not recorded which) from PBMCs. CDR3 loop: CASSLGIGSPHTEQFF. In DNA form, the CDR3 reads TGCGCCAGCAGCTTGGGTATCGGTAGTCCACACACTGAGCAGTTCTTC.